The TCR beta chain described here comes from a study of cytomegalovirus exposure and HLA in healthy donors. The CDR3 sequence is 14 residues long. V dropped 4 bases and J dropped 4 bases, with 11 bases sitting between them. Germline values: CDR1 SGHNT, CDR2 YYREEE (reference sequence). It was with 60 Vbeta and 13 Jbeta primers that the PCR ran. Produced via immunoSEQ multiplex PCR; TCRdb's table is partial and in-frame only. The table records approximately 150,000 clones, roughly 75% of them present only once. The chain is built from TRBV5-4 and TRBJ2-2; D remains unclear. The sample taken for sequencing was PBMCs. The TCR sequence derives from a male donor in good health and CMV-seronegative. The CDR3 DNA is TGTGCCAGCAGCCCTACCTGGGCCACCGGGGAGCTGTTTTTT. Translation: CASSPTWATGELFF.